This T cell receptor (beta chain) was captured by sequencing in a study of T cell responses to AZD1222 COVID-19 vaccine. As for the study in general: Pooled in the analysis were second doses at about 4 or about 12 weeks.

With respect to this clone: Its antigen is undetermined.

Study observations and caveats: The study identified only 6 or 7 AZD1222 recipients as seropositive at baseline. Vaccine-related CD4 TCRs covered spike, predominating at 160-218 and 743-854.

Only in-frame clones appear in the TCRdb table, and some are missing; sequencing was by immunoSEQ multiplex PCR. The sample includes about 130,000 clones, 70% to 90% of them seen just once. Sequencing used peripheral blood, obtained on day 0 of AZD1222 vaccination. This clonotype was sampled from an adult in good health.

In DNA, the CDR3 is TGTGCCAGCAGTGAGGCTTCGGCAGGGAAAAAGCCCCAGCATTTT. Protein sequence: CASSEASAGKKPQHF. The chain employs TRBV6-1 and TRBJ1-5, with a weak D call TRBD1 (5 bases). V was pared by 3 bases and J by 8 bases, with 17 bases between. This CDR3 is built from 15 residues. From germline, CDR1 is MNHNS and CDR2 SASEGT.